The T cell receptor beta chain described here comes from a study of blood T cells in healthy people across ages. General study findings and limits: Unsorted PBMCs blocked a conclusive comparison of naive and antigen-experienced cells.

Through a sample-barcoded 5' primer and a J-beta primer mix, a second PCR was run for 7 to 11 cycles. From the 5' RACE reads, TCRdb called clonotypes with MiXCR, one entry per CDR3 protein. The table has 1.5 million or so distinct CDR3 sequences, 35% to 45% seen once; the top ten hold under 8%. Isolation yielded PBMCs, at least 7 million per sample, in every case. Total RNA, at least 6 micrograms per sample, came from PBMCs. This clonotype was seen just once. Its antigen is undetermined. One junction end disagrees with the germline gene, perhaps due to a read error. The CDR3 has 15 residues. CDR1 and CDR2 (germline): ENHRY, SYGVKD.

Sequenced sample: blood. This TCR came from a young woman in good health. This rearrangement joins TRBV10-3 to TRBJ2-3; 8 bases are a match to TRBD2. The CDR3 here is CTISESPAGVDTQYF. CDR3 coding DNA: TGTACCATCAGTGAGTCTCCAGCGGGGGTTGATACGCAGTATTTT.